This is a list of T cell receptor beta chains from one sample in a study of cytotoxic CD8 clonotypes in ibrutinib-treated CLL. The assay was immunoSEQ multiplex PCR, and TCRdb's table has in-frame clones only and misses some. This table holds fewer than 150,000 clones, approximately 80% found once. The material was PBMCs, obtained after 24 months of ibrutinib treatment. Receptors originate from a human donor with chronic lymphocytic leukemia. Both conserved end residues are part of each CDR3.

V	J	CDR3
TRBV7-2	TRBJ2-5	CASSLSRGLPRETQYF
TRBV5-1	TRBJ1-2	CASSSRTGGVGIYGYTF
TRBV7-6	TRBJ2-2	CASSLWGHFTGELFF
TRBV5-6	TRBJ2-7	CASSLGQGGWQYF
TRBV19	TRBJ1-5	CASKVGGQPQHF
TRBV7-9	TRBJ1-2	CASSTGTNYGYTF
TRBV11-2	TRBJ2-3	CASSSFRTEETDTQYF
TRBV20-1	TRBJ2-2	CSTGWTGELFF
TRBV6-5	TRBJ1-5	CASRIRIYSNQPQHF
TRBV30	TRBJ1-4	CAVYRDTSREKLFF
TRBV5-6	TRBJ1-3	CASSVRSTIYF
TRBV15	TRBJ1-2	CATSRVGTGNYGYTF
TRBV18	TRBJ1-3	CASSESRRRNTIYF
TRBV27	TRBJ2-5	CASGPSGGGETQYF
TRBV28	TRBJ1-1	CASRQGPTEAFF
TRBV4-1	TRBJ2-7	CASSPGQSYEQYF
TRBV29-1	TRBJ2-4	CSVVAPERGKNIQYF
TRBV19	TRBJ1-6	CASSIYRDYSPLHF
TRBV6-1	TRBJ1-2	CASSSAPDRGYGYTF
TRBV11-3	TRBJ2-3	CASRAGESTDTQYF
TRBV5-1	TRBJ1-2	CASSPGGGYGYTF
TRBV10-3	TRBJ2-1	CAISESGLAGGPSSYNEQFF
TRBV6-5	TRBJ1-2	CASSRDRGYYGYTF
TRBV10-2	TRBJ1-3	CASRTGGSGNTIYF
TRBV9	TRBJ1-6	CASSVARVSPHNSPLHF
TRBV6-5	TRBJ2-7	CASSWDGSYEQYF
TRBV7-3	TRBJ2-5	CASSLTRRETQYF
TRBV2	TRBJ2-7	CASSEALRGDRYF
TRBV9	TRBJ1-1	CASSVRRDSKPYAEAFF
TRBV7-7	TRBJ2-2	CASSQGHLTGELFF
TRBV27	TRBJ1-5	CASRLSRYQPQHF
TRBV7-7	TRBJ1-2	CASSPGGRMNYGYTF
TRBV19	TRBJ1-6	CASKPGALNFTPLHF
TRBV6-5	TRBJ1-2	CASSYFPLHGYTF
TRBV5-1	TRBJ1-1	CASSQDRPGDTEAFF
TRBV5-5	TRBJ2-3	CASSLFGGPDTQYF
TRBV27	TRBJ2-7	CASSPSGTGLITSSYEQYF
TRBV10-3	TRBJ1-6	CAISEEGVASPLHF
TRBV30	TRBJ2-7	CACHGQGIYEQYF
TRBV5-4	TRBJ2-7	CASSSAAGTYEQYF
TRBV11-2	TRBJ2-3	CASSLENFVADTQYF